These 8 T cell receptor beta chains were sequenced from one sample in a study of blood T cell repertoires in COVID-19. TCRdb's copy holds only in-frame clones and misses some; the assay was immunoSEQ multiplex PCR. The sample consists of about 90,000 clones, around nine tenths of them appearing once. Sequencing was done on a sample of peripheral blood. These receptors all stem from a man aged 80 or over with active or convalescent COVID-19.

This clone appeared a single time. The V call is TRBV5-1, the J call TRBJ1-1, with D perhaps matching TRBD1 (5 bases). The germline CDR1 and CDR2 sequences are SGHRS and YFSETQ. CDR3 size: 16 residues. The ends were cut back, 0 bases at V and 3 bases at J, with 15 bases in the middle. CDR3 amino acids: CASSLVTGAGDTEAFF. The CDR3 coding sequence is TGCGCCAGCAGCTTGGTAACAGGCGCGGGGGACACTGAAGCTTTCTTT.

This clone has more than one count but fewer than ten. The CDR3 loop is CSARDFPSAFF. The CDR3 DNA is TGCAGTGCTAGAGATTTCCCTTCTGCTTTCTTT. The chain has TRBV20-1 and TRBJ1-1, with unresolved D. There are 11 residues in the CDR3. Trimming removed 0 bases at V and 11 bases at J, with 10 bases between. CDR1 DFQATT and CDR2 SNEGSKA come from the germline V gene (reference sequence).

The genes are TRBV27 and TRBJ2-2; TRBD2 aligns across 8 bases. After removal of 5 bases from V and 1 base from J, the junction contained 6 bases not matched to a gene. Germline V lookup: CDR1 MNHEY, CDR2 SMNVEV (reference sequence). This CDR3 spans 16 amino acids. CDR3 DNA sequence: TGTGCCAGCAGTCTCCTCAGCGGGGGGAACACCGGGGAGCTGTTTTTT. Translating gives CASSLLSGGNTGELFF.

This clone occurred once. The rearrangement joins TRBV6-5 to TRBJ1-5; TRBD1 might be the D (5 bases). Germline assignment: CDR1 MNHEY and CDR2 SVGAGI. CDR3 length: 14 residues. V lost 6 bases, J lost 0 bases, and 9 bases lay in between. CDR3 bases: TGTGCCAGCAGGACAGACCATAGCAATCAGCCCCAGCATTTT. Residues: CASRTDHSNQPQHF.

The chain uses TRBV25-1 and TRBJ2-3; 7 bases are shared with TRBD1. This CDR3 has 15 amino acids. The germline CDR1 and CDR2 sequences are MGHDK and SYGVNS. J was trimmed by 1 base and V by 8 bases; bases with no gene match: 9. In DNA form, the CDR3 reads TGTGCCAGCGCCTCACAGGGGTTGGGCACAGATACGCAGTATTTT. Residues: CASASQGLGTDTQYF. The full variable domain, in which reference TRBV25-1 and TRBJ2-3 provide the parts outside the CDR3, is EADIYQTPRYLVIGTGKKITLECSQTMGHDKMYWYQQDPGMELHLIHYSYGVNSTEKGDLSSESTVSRIRTEHFPLTLESARPSHTSQYLCASASQGLGTDTQYFGPGTRLTVL.

V gene TRBV2 combines with J gene TRBJ2-7, with 13 nucleotides matching TRBD2. Trimming at V came to 6 bases and at J to 1 base, leaving 6 bases not matched to a gene. CDR1 SNHLY and CDR2 FYNNEI come from the germline V gene. The CDR3 extends over 16 amino acids. The CDR3 reads CASRRTSGSASYEQYF. CDR3 nucleotides: TGTGCCAGCAGGAGGACTAGCGGGAGCGCTTCCTACGAGCAGTACTTC.

The V call is TRBV19, the J call TRBJ2-1, with TRBD1 identical over 9 bases. CDR1 and CDR2 from the germline V gene are LNHDA and SQIVND (reference sequence). V lost 6 bases, J lost 0 bases, and 3 bases stayed unmatched. The CDR3 length is 15 residues. This CDR3 reads CASSKQGASYNEQFF. The CDR3 DNA is TGTGCCAGTAGCAAACAGGGGGCCTCCTACAATGAGCAGTTCTTC.

This clone was counted once. This chain links TRBV12-3 or TRBV12-4 with TRBJ2-7; D may be TRBD2 (5 bases). This CDR3 region has 13 residues. The ends were cut back, 3 bases at V and 9 bases at J, with 15 bases in the middle. The CDR3 DNA reads TGTGCCAGCAGTTTGAGGGCCCTCGGTGGGCAGTACTTC. Its protein is CASSLRALGGQYF.